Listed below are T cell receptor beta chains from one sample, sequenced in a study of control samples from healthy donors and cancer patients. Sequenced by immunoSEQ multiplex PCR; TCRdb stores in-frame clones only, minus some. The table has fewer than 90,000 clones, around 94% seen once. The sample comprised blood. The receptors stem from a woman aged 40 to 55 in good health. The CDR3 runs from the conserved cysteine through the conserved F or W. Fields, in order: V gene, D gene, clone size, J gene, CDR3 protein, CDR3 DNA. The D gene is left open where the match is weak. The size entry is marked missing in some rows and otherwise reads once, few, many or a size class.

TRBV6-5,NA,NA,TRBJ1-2,CASLPRGSYGYTF,TGTGCCAGCCTCCCGAGGGGGAGCTATGGCTACACCTTC
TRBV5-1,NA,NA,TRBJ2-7,CASSSANLYEQYF,TGCGCCAGCAGCTCGGCAAATCTCTACGAGCAGTACTTC
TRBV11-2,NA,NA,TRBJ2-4,CASSSTTGSGDIQYF,TGTGCCAGCAGCTCGACTACCGGCTCGGGGGACATTCAGTACTTC
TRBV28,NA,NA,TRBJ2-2,CASHLSGAGELFF,TGTGCCAGCCACCTGTCAGGGGCCGGGGAGCTGTTTTTT
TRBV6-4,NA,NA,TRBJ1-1,CASSGSWENTEAFF,TGTGCCAGCAGTGGGTCGTGGGAGAACACTGAAGCTTTCTTT
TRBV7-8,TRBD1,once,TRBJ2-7,CASTQGDVLYEQYF,TGTGCCAGCACACAGGGGGACGTTCTCTACGAGCAGTACTTC
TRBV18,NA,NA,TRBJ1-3,CASSPPGTGAWGNTIYF,TGTGCCAGCTCACCCCCCGGGACCGGGGCGTGGGGAAACACCATATATTTT
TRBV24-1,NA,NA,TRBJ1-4,CATSDRGWVGHPGEKLFF,TGTGCCACCAGTGATCGAGGGTGGGTAGGACACCCGGGTGAAAAACTGTTTTTT
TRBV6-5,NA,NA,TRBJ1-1,CASSPPAGTEAFF,TGTGCCAGCAGTCCCCCCGCCGGCACTGAAGCTTTCTTT
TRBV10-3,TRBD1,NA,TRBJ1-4,CAIRGTDRGTNEKLFF,TGTGCCATCAGGGGAACGGACAGGGGGACTAATGAAAAACTGTTTTTT
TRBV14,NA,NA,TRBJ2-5,CASSPGRTWQTQYF,TGTGCCAGCAGCCCGGGACGGACCTGGCAGACCCAGTACTTC
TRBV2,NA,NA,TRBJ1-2,CASTVPPRGYTF,TGTGCCAGCACAGTGCCTCCTCGGGGCTACACCTTC
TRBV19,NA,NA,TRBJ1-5,CASNPQGNQPQHF,TGTGCCAGTAATCCACAGGGCAATCAGCCCCAGCATTTT
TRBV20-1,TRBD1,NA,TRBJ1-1,CSARGQYEAFF,TGCAGTGCTAGGGGACAGTATGAAGCTTTCTTT
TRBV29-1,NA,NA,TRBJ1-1,CSVAFSFGVNTEAFF,TGCAGCGTTGCATTTTCCTTCGGCGTGAACACTGAAGCTTTCTTT
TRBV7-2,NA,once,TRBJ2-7,CASSPGPGNEQYF,TGTGCCAGCAGCCCCGGCCCTGGGAACGAGCAGTACTTC
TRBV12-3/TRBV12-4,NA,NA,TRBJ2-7,CASSPAPGTSYF,TGTGCCAGCAGCCCCGCCCCCGGGACCTCGTACTTC
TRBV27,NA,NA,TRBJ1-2,CASSLSIRVGGPEGGYTF,TGTGCCAGCAGTTTAAGTATCAGGGTCGGAGGGCCCGAGGGAGGCTACACCTTC
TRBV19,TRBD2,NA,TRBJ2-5,CASSRGMASGEETQYF,TGTGCCAGTAGTAGAGGGATGGCTAGCGGGGAAGAGACCCAGTACTTC
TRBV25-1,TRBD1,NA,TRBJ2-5,CASIEGQQETQYF,TGTGCCAGCATAGAGGGACAGCAAGAGACCCAGTACTTC
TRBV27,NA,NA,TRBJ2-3,CASSQRDRSKDTQYF,TGTGCCAGCAGCCAGCGAGACAGGTCAAAGGATACGCAGTATTTT
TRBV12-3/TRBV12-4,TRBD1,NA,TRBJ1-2,CASRSTGGSGYTF,TGTGCCAGCAGATCTACAGGGGGCTCTGGCTACACCTTC
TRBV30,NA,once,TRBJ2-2,CAWREGFRDTGELFF,TGTGCCTGGAGGGAGGGTTTCCGGGACACCGGGGAGCTGTTTTTT
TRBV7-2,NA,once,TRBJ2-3,CASSLAGREDTQYF,TGTGCCAGCAGCTTAGCGGGCAGGGAGGATACGCAGTATTTT
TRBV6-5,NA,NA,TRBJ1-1,CASSYWKDTEAFF,TGTGCCAGCAGTTACTGGAAGGACACTGAAGCTTTCTTT
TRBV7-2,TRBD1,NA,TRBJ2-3,CASSAGQGVSDTQYF,TGTGCCAGCAGCGCGGGACAGGGGGTGTCAGATACGCAGTATTTT
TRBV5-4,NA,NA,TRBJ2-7,CASSLEGYEQYF,TGTGCCAGCAGCTTGGAGGGGTACGAGCAGTACTTC
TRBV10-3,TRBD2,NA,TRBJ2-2,CAISGLAGVNTGELFF,TGTGCCATCAGCGGACTAGCGGGAGTCAACACCGGGGAGCTGTTTTTT
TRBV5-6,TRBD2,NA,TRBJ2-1,CASSFVAGLAGVEQFF,TGTGCCAGCAGTTTTGTGGCGGGACTAGCGGGAGTTGAGCAGTTCTTC
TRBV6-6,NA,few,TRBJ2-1,CASSYSNYNEQFF,TGTGCCAGCAGTTACTCCAACTACAATGAGCAGTTCTTC
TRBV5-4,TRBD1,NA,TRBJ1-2,CASSFSTGIYGYTF,TGTGCCAGCAGCTTCTCGACAGGGATCTATGGCTACACCTTC
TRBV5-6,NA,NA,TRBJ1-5,CASSLVGQPQHF,TGTGCCAGCAGCTTAGTCGGTCAGCCCCAGCATTTT
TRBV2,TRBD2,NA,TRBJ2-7,CASSLERGASYEQYF,TGTGCCAGCAGTCTCGAGCGGGGGGCCTCCTACGAGCAGTACTTC
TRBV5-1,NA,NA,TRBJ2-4,CASSLEAGATIAKNIQYF,TGCGCCAGCAGCTTGGAGGCAGGCGCAACTATAGCCAAAAACATTCAGTACTTC